The 21 T cell receptor beta chains presented below share a single source sample, sequenced in a study of T cell changes during pregnancy in multiple sclerosis. The table came from immunoSEQ multiplex PCR; TCRdb's copy has only in-frame clones and leaves some out. The sample contains tens of thousands of clones, roughly 90% of which appear only once. The sample was peripheral blood, taken in the first trimester of pregnancy. The receptors were sampled from a female donor in good health, enrolled as a control in a pregnancy study.

CDR3 in amino acids: CATSGGQGIREQYF. The DNA for the CDR3 is TGTGCCACCAGCGGGGGACAGGGAATAAGGGAGCAGTACTTC. This rearrangement joins TRBV15 to TRBJ2-7; 9 bases align to TRBD1. CDR1 and CDR2 (germline): LNHNV, YYDKDF (reference sequence). The CDR3 totals 14 residues. V lost 5 bases to trimming and J lost 7 bases; unmatched junction nucleotides: 9.

V is TRBV29-1 and J is TRBJ2-3; D remains unclear. Germline V gene lookup returns CDR1 SQVTM and CDR2 ANQGSEA. This CDR3 spans 12 amino acids. V was shortened by 8 bases and J by 2 bases, with 11 bases between the two germline ends. This CDR3 reads CSFAADTDTQYF. As DNA, the CDR3 is TGCAGCTTTGCCGCAGACACAGATACGCAGTATTTT.

This clone was seen a single time. The chain recombines TRBV28 with TRBJ1-5; tentatively, D is TRBD1 (6 bases). Between the trimmed V and J ends, which lost 3 bases and 0 bases, there was a span of 12 bases. This CDR3 is 16 amino acids long. CDR1 MDHEN and CDR2 SYDVKM come from the germline V gene. The CDR3 sequence is CASSFWTEFSNQPQHF. The CDR3 DNA follows: TGTGCCAGCAGTTTTTGGACAGAGTTTAGCAATCAGCCCCAGCATTTT.

The chain recombines TRBV4-1 with TRBJ2-5; 7 nucleotides agree with TRBD1. Germline CDR1 reads MGHRA; CDR2 reads YSYEKL. J lost 5 bases, V lost 0 bases, and 9 bases had no gene match. The CDR3 runs 16 residues. The CDR3 sequence is CASSQDLTGADETQYF. The DNA for the CDR3 is TGCGCCAGCAGCCAAGATCTAACAGGGGCGGATGAGACCCAGTACTTC.

This sequence joins TRBV11-2 and TRBJ2-2, with 8 bases matching TRBD1. V dropped 5 bases and J dropped 10; count of bases not matched to a gene: 9. There are 14 residues in the CDR3. The germline CDR1 and CDR2 sequences are SGHAT and FQNNGV. The CDR3 sequence is CASSHPRTGLELFF. The CDR3, as DNA: TGTGCCAGCAGCCACCCTCGGACAGGGCTGGAGCTGTTTTTT.

The chain is built from TRBV6-1 and TRBJ1-1, with TRBD1 identical over 8 bases. The CDR3 sequence is 14 residues long. The germline gives CDR1 MNHNS, CDR2 SASEGT. Trimming took 4 bases from V and 1 from J; bases not matched to a gene: 2. The CDR3 DNA reads as TGTGCCAGCAGTGCGGACAGGGCGAACACTGAAGCTTTCTTT. Translation: CASSADRANTEAFF.

This chain links TRBV13 with TRBJ2-7; 8 positions match TRBD1. CDR1 and CDR2 (germline): PRHDT, FYEKMQ (reference sequence). V shed 2 bases and J 5 bases; nucleotides not matched to a gene: 8. This CDR3 region has 15 residues. CDR3 nucleotide sequence: TGTGCCAGCAGCTTATTATCCAGGGGGCACGACGAGCAGTACTTC. Its translation is CASSLLSRGHDEQYF.

The DNA of the CDR3 is TGTGCCTGGAAGACGACAGGGATCGAGAACACTGAAGCTTTCTTT. Its translation: CAWKTTGIENTEAFF. The chain couples TRBV30 to TRBJ1-1; 7 nucleotides match TRBD1. The CDR3 consists of 15 residues. The germline V gene encodes CDR1 GTSNPN and CDR2 SVGIG (reference sequence). V dropped 4 bases and J dropped 1; count of bases not matched to a gene: 9.

The chain combines TRBV19 with TRBJ1-5; D is unresolved. This CDR3 comprises 19 residues. Trimming cost V 10 bases and J 7 bases, with 35 bases left between them. Germline lookup yields CDR1 LNHDA and CDR2 SQIVND (reference sequence). The CDR3 spells CATSTLVRQRLRSWQPQHF. DNA of the CDR3: TGTGCCACCTCCACCCTCGTGAGACAACGATTGCGCTCTTGGCAGCCCCAGCATTTT.

V usage is TRBV5-1 and J usage is TRBJ1-4; 8 bases line up with TRBD1. This CDR3 has 13 residues. V lost 4 bases and J lost 14; bases outside the gene matches: 10. The germline gives CDR1 SGHRS, CDR2 YFSETQ. The CDR3 DNA sequence: TGCGCCAGCAGCGAAGGACAGGGTTTTAACCTGTTTTTT. Translated, it gives CASSEGQGFNLFF.

The V call is TRBV15, the J call TRBJ2-3, with D unresolved. Germline-derived CDR1 and CDR2 are LNHNV and YYDKDF (reference sequence). The CDR3 consists of 17 residues. V lost 1 base and J 2 bases, leaving 16 bases between the germline ends. The CDR3 DNA sequence: TGTGCCACCAGCAGAGGGATTGGGCCACCAGACACAGATACGCAGTATTTT. Amino acids: CATSRGIGPPDTDTQYF.

V usage is TRBV18 and J usage is TRBJ1-2, with D maybe TRBD1 (6 bases). Trimming took 3 bases from V and 6 from J, leaving 11 bases between them. The CDR3 loop spans 13 amino acids. The germline gives CDR1 KGHSH, CDR2 LQKENI. The CDR3 loop is CASSPGGLHGYTF. The CDR3 DNA follows: TGTGCCAGCTCACCGGGGGGGCTCCATGGCTACACCTTC.

The DNA of the CDR3 is TGCGCCAGCAGCTCTCTAGGGGGTGGAGAGACCCAGTACTTC. This codes for CASSSLGGGETQYF. The chain combines TRBV5-1 with TRBJ2-5; tentatively, D is TRBD1 (6 bases). From germline, CDR1 is SGHRS and CDR2 YFSETQ. This CDR3 has 14 amino acids. V was trimmed by 3 bases and J by 4 bases, leaving 13 bases between them.

This clone has just a few counts. The chain carries TRBV29-1 and TRBJ1-1; D is possibly TRBD1 (5 bases). The CDR3 has 13 residues. Germline V CDR1 and CDR2: SQVTM, ANQGSEA. The V gene lost 7 bases and the J gene lost 1 base, with 13 bases spanning the gap. As DNA, the CDR3 is TGCAGCGCTGGGAGGGGTGAGAACACTGAAGCTTTCTTT. It codes for CSAGRGENTEAFF. Variable domain in full (rest from reference TRBV29-1 and TRBJ1-1): SAVISQKPSRDICQRGTSLTIQCQVDSQVTMMFWYRQQPGQSLTLIATANQGSEATYESGFVIDKFPISRPNLTFSTLTVSNMSPEDSSIYLCSAGRGENTEAFFGQGTRLTVV.

This chain links TRBV5-4 with TRBJ2-3; D unresolved. The CDR3 is 16 amino acids. Germline lookup yields CDR1 SGHNT and CDR2 YYREEE (reference sequence). The V and J ends lost 0 bases and 6 bases respectively, with 17 bases between them. CDR3 in DNA: TGTGCCAGCAGCTTGGCCGGTTTGATCGGTTGGGATACGCAGTATTTT. Its protein product is CASSLAGLIGWDTQYF.

This chain joins TRBV2 and TRBJ2-1; perhaps TRBD2 as D (6 bases). The length of the CDR3 is 15 residues. Germline V gene lookup returns CDR1 SNHLY and CDR2 FYNNEI. V was shortened by 8 bases and J by 0 bases, with 14 bases between the two germline ends. For the CDR3, the DNA is TGTGCCAGCGGATCGGAGGGTCGCTCCTACAATGAGCAGTTCTTC. Protein sequence: CASGSEGRSYNEQFF.

The genes are TRBV9 and TRBJ2-7; 10 nucleotides agree with TRBD1. Per the germline V gene, CDR1 is SGDLS and CDR2 is YYNGEE. With V trimmed by 3 bases and J by 3 bases, 3 bases remained unmatched. The CDR3 has 14 amino acids. CDR3 sequence reads: CASSGGQGDYEQYF. The CDR3 coding sequence is TGTGCCAGCAGCGGAGGACAGGGGGACTACGAGCAGTACTTC.

V and J are TRBV6-1 and TRBJ2-5; 9 bases line up with TRBD1. CDR3 size: 16 residues. CDR1 is MNHNS and CDR2 is SASEGT in the germline V gene. Trimming cost V 2 bases and J 4 bases; bases outside gene matches: 8. The CDR3 DNA reads TGTGCCAGCAGTGAATGGGGGACAGGGTCCTTAGAGACCCAGTACTTC. This encodes CASSEWGTGSLETQYF.

In DNA form, the CDR3 reads TGTGCCAGCAGCGTGGGCCAGTCCAGCTCCTACGAGCAGTACTTC. Encoded protein: CASSVGQSSSYEQYF. The chain recombines TRBV7-6 with TRBJ2-7, with D hard to call. The V end was cut by 5 bases, the J end by 0 bases, with 14 bases between. CDR1 is SGHVS, CDR2 FNYEAQ, per germline. This CDR3 region has 15 residues.

The gene calls are TRBV2 and TRBJ2-1; 10 bases agree with TRBD2. Trimming removed 2 bases from V and 4 bases from J; junction bases left unmatched: 5. Germline loops: CDR1 SNHLY, CDR2 FYNNEI. The CDR3 sequence is 16 residues long. CDR3 amino acids: CASSETGLANYNEQFF. DNA of the CDR3: TGTGCCAGCAGTGAAACGGGACTAGCGAATTACAATGAGCAGTTCTTC.

The V call is TRBV2, the J call TRBJ2-3, with 7 bases that match TRBD2. J was trimmed by 4 bases and V by 6 bases; bases with no gene match: 4. Germline CDR1 reads SNHLY; CDR2 reads FYNNEI. This CDR3 contains 13 residues. The CDR3: CASRPRGADTQYF. The CDR3 nucleotides are TGTGCCAGCAGACCCCGGGGGGCAGATACGCAGTATTTT.